The rows below give T cell receptor beta chains drawn from one sample of a study of shared clonotypes between healthy human individuals. Assay: immunoSEQ multiplex PCR; the TCRdb copy retains only in-frame clones and omits some. The table has 2,500,000 or so clones, over 85% seen once. The sequenced material came from naive CD4+ T cells sorted from blood. The receptors stem from a man aged 18-30 years in good health. CDR3s leave out the opening cysteine and the closing phenylalanine or tryptophan.

v_gene,j_gene,CDR3aa
TRBV7-9,TRBJ2-2,ASSLASVTGELF
TRBV18,TRBJ1-1,ASSPRGALGNTEAF
TRBV5-5,TRBJ1-3,ASSLWDRDGNTIY
TRBV28,TRBJ1-2,ASNTGVGMWGYT
TRBV5-8,TRBJ1-6,VSVNTVNSPLH
TRBV15,TRBJ2-5,ATSREGGIQETQY
TRBV10-3,TRBJ1-2,AISDQQDSYGYT
TRBV7-9,TRBJ1-1,ASSRGQQNTEAF
TRBV10-3,TRBJ1-1,AISESQRATEAF
TRBV19,TRBJ1-1,ASSIPGVSEAF
TRBV5-1,TRBJ2-3,ASSSGQGASTDTQY
TRBV6-5,TRBJ1-1,ASSFRANTEAF
TRBV19,TRBJ2-1,ASSRRERVEQF
TRBV6-5,TRBJ2-7,ASSQHRGGYEQY
TRBV6-1,TRBJ2-7,ASTLALPYEQY
TRBV5-1,TRBJ2-2,ASNPRFSGGNTGELF
TRBV11-2,TRBJ1-2,ASSFAVGFWGYT
TRBV6-6,TRBJ1-5,ASNLDIIQPQH
TRBV4-2,TRBJ2-1,ASSQAGGLAVNEQF
TRBV5-1,TRBJ2-5,ASSLGSGGRSRETQY
TRBV30,TRBJ2-2,AWAGQGYGELF
TRBV30,TRBJ1-3,AWGDSPGNTIY
TRBV10-3,TRBJ1-1,AIVLMWSNTEAF
TRBV7-3,TRBJ2-3,ASSLQGQGVTDTQY
TRBV5-1,TRBJ2-3,ASRRGPTDTQY
TRBV5-1,TRBJ1-1,ASSLVPDIWGAEAF
TRBV30,TRBJ2-3,AWNNRGLSSTDTQY
TRBV7-2,TRBJ1-2,ASNFQQGIANYGYT
TRBV5-1,TRBJ1-4,ASSPGQGSEKLF
TRBV19,TRBJ2-2,ASKQSWGGELF
TRBV30,TRBJ2-5,AWSVNSVGETQY
TRBV5-6,TRBJ2-3,ASSLSVSGGADTQY